These 20 T cell receptor beta chains share one sample of origin, sequenced in a study of CD8 T cells in Susac syndrome (dated 2019 in TCRdb). Library generation was performed with the immunoSEQ multiplex PCR assay. RNA was extracted with the RNeasy kit and about 0.5 to 1 ug was reverse transcribed using random hexamers. TCRdb trimmed public reads at Q25 via fastp, called clones via MiXCR and kept in-frame beta chains. Rows merge per CDR3 protein into single entries with the most common DNA and genes. This sample has around 150,000 distinct CDR3 sequences in its table, and about 93% of those were observed once. The ten largest clonotypes hold roughly 0.13% of the sample. The sample comprised CD4+ T cells from PBMCs. The origin of the receptors is a human donor in good health.

The chain has TRBV20-1 and TRBJ1-1, with D unresolved. CDR1 and CDR2 (germline): DFQATT, SNEGSKA (reference sequence). The CDR3 runs to 12 residues. V lost 0 bases and J 1 base, leaving 3 bases between the germline ends. The CDR3 DNA is TGCAGTGCTAGAGATACGAACACTGAAGCTTTCTTT. Translating it yields CSARDTNTEAFF.

This clonotype has just one count. The V and J genes are TRBV6-2 or TRBV6-3 and TRBJ1-2; D is perhaps TRBD1 (5 bases). The V end was cut by 4 bases, the J end by 6 bases, with 9 bases between. This CDR3 comprises 12 residues. CDR1 is MNHEY and CDR2 is SVGEGT in the germline V gene. The chain's CDR3 is CASSFTGDGYTF. The CDR3 DNA is TGTGCCAGCAGTTTCACAGGAGATGGCTACACCTTC.

As to this clonotype: Likely a read error: the CDR3 ends without its conserved phenylalanine or tryptophan. The gene calls are TRBV5-1 and TRBJ2-4; D is possibly TRBD2 (5 bases). The CDR3 has 14 residues. V was shortened by 4 bases and J by 1 base, with 9 bases between the two germline ends. Germline V gives CDR1 SGHRS, CDR2 YFSETQ. CDR3 amino acids: CASSVTGAKNIQYL. DNA of the CDR3: TGCGCCAGCAGCGTGACGGGGGCCAAAAACATTCAGTACCTC.

The chain recombines TRBV6-5 with TRBJ2-7; 13 bases are shared with TRBD2. This CDR3 comprises 19 residues. J gave up 5 bases and V 4 bases, and 17 bases lay outside the gene matches. Per the germline V gene, CDR1 is MNHEY and CDR2 is SVGAGI. CDR3: CASSSPGSTSGGVSNEQYF. As DNA, the CDR3 is TGTGCCAGCAGTTCCCCGGGCTCTACTAGCGGGGGGGTTAGTAACGAGCAGTACTTC.

The CDR3 reads CSVPQGSEDTQYF. CDR3 sequence (DNA): TGCAGCGTTCCACAGGGGTCGGAAGATACGCAGTATTTT. The chain employs TRBV29-1 and TRBJ2-3; 7 bases map to TRBD1. The length of the CDR3 is 13 residues. Germline V lookup: CDR1 SQVTM, CDR2 ANQGSEA. J lost 5 bases, V lost 5 bases, and 7 bases had no gene match.

This chain connects TRBV3-1 to TRBJ2-7; D is unresolved. The CDR3 is made up of 14 amino acids. From germline, CDR1 is LGHDT and CDR2 YNNKEL (reference sequence). With 3 bases removed from V and 0 bases from J, the gap between germline ends came to 9 bases. This CDR3 reads CASSHQGPSYEQYF. The CDR3 DNA reads as TGTGCCAGCAGCCATCAAGGTCCCTCCTACGAGCAGTACTTC.

The chain joins TRBV20-1 to TRBJ1-5; D not resolved. With 4 bases removed from V and 10 bases from J, the gap between germline ends came to 8 bases. The CDR3 loop spans 10 amino acids. In germline, CDR1 is DFQATT, CDR2 SNEGSKA (reference sequence). CDR3 residues: CSATLCPQHF. In DNA, the CDR3 is TGCAGTGCTACCCTCTGTCCCCAGCATTTT.

The gene calls are TRBV5-6 and TRBJ1-5; a possible D gene is TRBD1 (6 bases). The germline V gene has CDR1 SGHDT and CDR2 YYEEEE. With 0 bases removed from V and 3 bases from J, the gap between germline ends came to 7 bases. The CDR3 is 14 amino acids. The CDR3 here is CASSLGQVNQPQHF. CDR3 DNA: TGTGCCAGCAGCTTGGGACAGGTCAATCAGCCCCAGCATTTT.

V usage is TRBV2 and J usage is TRBJ2-2, with TRBD1 as a possible D gene (5 bases). Trimming shortened V by 4 bases and J by 1 base, and 7 bases separated the two germline ends. The CDR3 is 14 amino acids. The germline gives CDR1 SNHLY, CDR2 FYNNEI. The CDR3: CASSGQLNTGELFF. The CDR3 region has the DNA TGTGCCAGCAGTGGACAGCTGAACACCGGGGAGCTGTTTTTT.

The gene calls are TRBV30 and TRBJ2-3; D gene ambiguous. Germline CDR1 and CDR2: GTSNPN and SVGIG (reference sequence). V dropped 0 bases and J dropped 9 bases, with 19 bases sitting between them. CDR3 length: 15 residues. The chain's CDR3 is CAWSVGYSGAMTQYF. The CDR3 DNA follows: TGTGCCTGGAGTGTAGGGTATTCGGGCGCAATGACGCAGTATTTT. Full variable domain (remainder filled in from reference TRBV30 and TRBJ2-3): SQTIHQWPATLVQPVGSPLSLECTVEGTSNPNLYWYRQAAGRGLQLLFYSVGIGQISSEVPQNLSASRPQDRQFILSSKKLLLSDSGFYLCAWSVGYSGAMTQYFGPGTRLTVL.

The J gene is TRBJ1-1, the V gene TRBV18; D not resolved. This CDR3 is 14 amino acids long. Germline CDR1 and CDR2: KGHSH and LQKENI. Between the trimmed V and J ends, which lost 3 bases and 5 bases, there was a span of 13 bases. The DNA for the CDR3 is TGTGCCAGCTCACCCGGACCGGGGAGGACTGAAGCTTTCTTT. This translates into CASSPGPGRTEAFF.

This chain uses TRBV18 with TRBJ2-2, with D possibly TRBD1 on 6 matching bases. Trimming took 3 bases from V and 0 from J, leaving 11 bases between them. The CDR3 has 16 residues. Germline-derived CDR1 and CDR2 are KGHSH and LQKENI. CDR3: CASSPRQDSNTGELFF. The CDR3 bases are TGTGCCAGCTCACCGAGACAGGATTCGAACACCGGGGAGCTGTTTTTT.

The chain recombines TRBV7-2 with TRBJ2-7; 9 bases match TRBD1. The trim removed 5 bases at V and 4 bases at J, leaving 9 bases unmatched. Germline lookup yields CDR1 SGHTA and CDR2 FQGNSA. The length of the CDR3 is 15 residues. The CDR3 is CASSDTGTGLYEQYF. The CDR3 DNA reads as TGTGCCAGCAGCGACACCGGGACAGGGCTATACGAGCAGTACTTC.

This sequence joins TRBV7-8 and TRBJ1-2; possible D gene TRBD1, 6 bases. V shed 3 bases and J shed 2 bases, with 10 bases lying between them. Germline CDR1 SGHVS, CDR2 FQNEAQ. There are 14 residues in the CDR3. CDR3 nucleotides: TGTGCCAGCAGCTTTGAGGGGGGGAACTATGGCTACACCTTC. It is translated as CASSFEGGNYGYTF.

The chain combines TRBV12-3 or TRBV12-4 with TRBJ2-1; D perhaps matches TRBD1 (6 bases). V shed 7 bases and J shed 10 bases, with 14 bases lying between them. The CDR3 contains 12 residues. Here the CDR3 reads CASTVDRQEQFF. CDR3 nucleotide sequence: TGTGCCAGCACCGTCGACAGGCAGGAGCAGTTCTTC.

CDR3 nucleotide sequence: TGTGCCAGCAGTCTTCTGGGAAGTCAGGGGAGGAATCAGCCCCAGCATTTT. Translation gives CASSLLGSQGRNQPQHF. This chain links TRBV6-1 with TRBJ1-5; a possible D gene is TRBD1 (6 bases). There are 17 residues in the CDR3. Germline lookup yields CDR1 MNHNS and CDR2 SASEGT. The V gene lost 5 bases and the J gene lost 4 bases, with 21 bases spanning the gap.

The chain recombines TRBV20-1 with TRBJ1-1; weak D call: TRBD1 (5 bases). V lost 1 base and J 4 bases, leaving 13 bases between the germline ends. The germline V gene has CDR1 DFQATT and CDR2 SNEGSKA (reference sequence). This CDR3 comprises 14 residues. The DNA of the CDR3 is TGCAGTGCTAGAGTCGGGGGGTTGCCCACTGAAGCTTTCTTT. Encoded protein: CSARVGGLPTEAFF.

This chain links TRBV18 with TRBJ2-4; perhaps TRBD2 as D (6 bases). Germline CDR1 is KGHSH and CDR2 is LQKENI. V lost 2 bases and J lost 6, with 11 bases in between. The CDR3 is 14 amino acids. The CDR3 coding sequence is TGTGCCAGCTCACCAGGAGGGGTTGGAAACATTCAGTACTTC. As protein: CASSPGGVGNIQYF.

The rearrangement links TRBV3-1 to TRBJ2-1, with no clear D. Between the trimmed V and J ends, which lost 6 bases and 8 bases, there was a span of 14 bases. CDR1 and CDR2 (germline): LGHDT, YNNKEL (reference sequence). The CDR3 totals 13 residues. CDR3 coding DNA: TGTGCCAGCAGGCAGACGTTGGCGGATGAGCAGTTCTTC. Translating gives CASRQTLADEQFF.

J is TRBJ2-3 and V is TRBV7-9; maybe TRBD1 (6 bases). Trimming pared 11 bases from V and 1 base from J, leaving 7 bases between. This CDR3 spans 11 amino acids. The germline V gene has CDR1 SEHNR and CDR2 FQNEAQ (reference sequence). CDR3 sequence: CAAGGTDTQYF. The CDR3 DNA sequence: TGTGCCGCAGGGGGCACAGATACGCAGTATTTT.